Below, 2 T cell receptor beta chains from the same sample are listed, as sequenced in a study of T-cell memory formation after mild COVID-19. TCRdb processed the 5' RACE reads anew with MiXCR; each CDR3 protein has one entry. Among approximately 340,000 distinct CDR3 sequences listed, roughly 15% were seen once. The sample was PBMCs or a T cell subset sorted from them (not recorded which). The receptor source for this set is a man younger than 30 who had mild COVID-19 (a few samples of this study predate the infection). Cell type and time point are not known.

In this sample, this clonotype turned up a few times. The chain has TRBV3-1 and TRBJ1-2; possible D gene TRBD1, 6 bases. Germline CDR1 reads LGHDT; CDR2 reads YNNKEL (reference sequence). Trimming took off 5 bases at V and 4 bases at J, with 17 bases between the two ends. This CDR3 region has 15 residues. The DNA for the CDR3 is TGTGCCAGCAGCTCCTACACGACAGGTAGCTATGGCTACACCTTC. As protein: CASSSYTTGSYGYTF. Full variable domain (outside the CDR3, taken from reference TRBV3-1 and TRBJ1-2): DTAVSQTPKYLVTQMGNDKSIKCEQNLGHDTMYWYKQDSKKFLKIMFSYNNKELIINETVPNRFSPKSPDKAHLNLHINSLELGDSAVYFCASSSYTTGSYGYTFGSGTRLTVV.

The chain combines TRBV6-2 or TRBV6-3 with TRBJ1-2; D is undetermined. V was pared by 4 bases and J by 4 bases, with 10 bases between. The CDR3 length is 13 residues. Germline-derived CDR1 and CDR2 are MNHEY and SVGEGT. CDR3 region: CASSSGGLYGYTF. The DNA for the CDR3 is TGTGCCAGCAGTTCCGGCGGACTCTATGGCTACACCTTC.